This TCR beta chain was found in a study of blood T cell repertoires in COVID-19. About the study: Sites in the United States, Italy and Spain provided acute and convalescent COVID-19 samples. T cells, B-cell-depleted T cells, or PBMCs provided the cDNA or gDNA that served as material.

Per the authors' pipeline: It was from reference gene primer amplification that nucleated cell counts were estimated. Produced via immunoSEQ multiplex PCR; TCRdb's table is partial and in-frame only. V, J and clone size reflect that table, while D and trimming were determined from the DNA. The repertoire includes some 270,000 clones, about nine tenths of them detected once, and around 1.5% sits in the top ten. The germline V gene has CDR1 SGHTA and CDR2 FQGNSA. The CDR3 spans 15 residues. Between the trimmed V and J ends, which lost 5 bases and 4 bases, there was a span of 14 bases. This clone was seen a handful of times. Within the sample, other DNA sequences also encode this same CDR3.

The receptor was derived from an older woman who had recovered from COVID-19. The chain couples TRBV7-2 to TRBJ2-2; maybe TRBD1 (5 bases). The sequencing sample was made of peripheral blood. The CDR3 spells CASSLEGVGTGELFF. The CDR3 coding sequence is TGTGCCAGCAGCCTCGAAGGGGTGGGCACCGGGGAGCTGTTTTTT.